The 13 T cell receptor beta chains in this list originate from one sample, sequenced in a study of pediatric ulcerative colitis (dated by TCRdb to between 2019 and 2020). During colonoscopy, one to two pinch biopsies were obtained from the rectum for research. The library was made by the immunoSEQ multiplex PCR assay. TCRdb holds this immuneACCESS table with in-frame rearrangements only. Some clones are missing; in checked studies, unresolved V genes explain under half, and the rest has no known cause. In this sample the table shows tens of thousands of clones, 60% to 85% of which occur a single time. The top ten constitute roughly 8.6% of the sample. Sequencing used gut tissue. All receptors derive from a boy aged 5-17 years with severe ulcerative colitis.

This clone occurred a few times. V usage is TRBV9 and J usage is TRBJ2-7; possible D gene TRBD2, 6 bases. Trimming removed 4 bases at V and 3 bases at J, with 20 bases between. The CDR3 is made up of 16 amino acids. Germline V gene sequence: CDR1 SGDLS, CDR2 YYNGEE. This CDR3 is CASSPRDGGAIYEQYF. The DNA of the CDR3 is TGTGCCAGCAGCCCCCGAGATGGCGGGGCAATCTACGAGCAGTACTTC.

V and J are TRBV9 and TRBJ1-1, with 7 bases matching TRBD1. Germline CDR1 reads SGDLS; CDR2 reads YYNGEE. Trimming took 3 bases from V and 1 from J; bases not matched to a gene: 12. The CDR3 spans 17 residues. CDR3 region: CASSDGPLEGANTEAFF. In DNA form, the CDR3 reads TGTGCCAGCAGCGATGGACCCCTGGAGGGGGCGAACACTGAAGCTTTCTTT.

The chain uses TRBV28 and TRBJ1-1; no clear D. Germline V lookup: CDR1 MDHEN, CDR2 SYDVKM. The V end was cut by 2 bases, the J end by 1 base, with 8 bases between. The CDR3 length is 14 residues. In nucleotides, the CDR3 is TGTGCCAGCAGTTTAGGGCAGACGAACACTGAAGCTTTCTTT. Amino acids: CASSLGQTNTEAFF.

The chain carries TRBV5-6 and TRBJ2-7; D might be TRBD2 (6 bases). V lost 7 bases, J lost 7 bases, and 21 bases lay in between. This CDR3 has 14 amino acids. Germline V gene sequence: CDR1 SGHDT, CDR2 YYEEEE. The CDR3 reads CASEEGLRAKEQYF. The CDR3 DNA reads TGTGCCAGCGAGGAGGGCCTCCGGGCGAAGGAGCAGTACTTC.

The rearrangement uses TRBV7-3 and TRBJ1-2; no definite D call. This CDR3 spans 14 amino acids. The V gene's germline CDR1 is SGHTA and CDR2 FQGTGA. V lost 7 bases and J 2 bases, leaving 14 bases between the germline ends. The CDR3 reads CASNVAAPNYGYTF. The CDR3 DNA sequence: TGTGCCAGCAACGTCGCTGCCCCAAACTATGGCTACACCTTC.

CDR3 sequence (DNA): TGTGCCAGCAGGAAGGGGTTAGAAGAGGCAGATACGCAGTATTTT. It encodes CASRKGLEEADTQYF. V is TRBV7-9 and J is TRBJ2-3; a possible D gene is TRBD1 (5 bases). Germline CDR1 and CDR2: SEHNR and FQNEAQ (reference sequence). The length of the CDR3 is 15 residues. V was cut by 6 bases and J by 4 bases, with 17 bases left in between.

V gene TRBV11-2 combines with J gene TRBJ2-6; D unclear. Germline V gene lookup returns CDR1 SGHAT and CDR2 FQNNGV. The CDR3 spans 15 residues. Between the trimmed V and J ends, which lost 6 bases and 1 base, there was a span of 10 bases. The CDR3 reads CASRNALSGANVLTF. DNA of the CDR3: TGTGCCAGCAGGAATGCCCTTTCTGGGGCCAACGTCCTGACTTTC.

This clone was seen more than once but under ten times. V and J are TRBV7-3 and TRBJ2-3; tentative D call: TRBD2 (6 bases). The CDR3 has 13 amino acids. With 5 bases removed from V and 0 bases from J, the gap between germline ends came to 6 bases. Germline V lookup: CDR1 SGHTA, CDR2 FQGTGA. CDR3 nucleotides: TGTGCCAGCAGCACTAGCAGCACAGATACGCAGTATTTT. Translation gives CASSTSSTDTQYF.

The chain is built from TRBV5-1 and TRBJ2-2, with TRBD2 as a possible D gene (6 bases). CDR1 is SGHRS, CDR2 YFSETQ, per germline. The CDR3 has 16 residues. V shed 0 bases and J shed 1 base, with 10 bases lying between them. The CDR3 DNA reads as TGCGCCAGCAGCTTGGATGCGGGGATGAACACCGGGGAGCTGTTTTTT. Translated, it gives CASSLDAGMNTGELFF.

CDR3 amino acids: CASSLEDSWAQYF. For the CDR3, the DNA is TGTGCCAGCAGCTTAGAGGACTCGTGGGCCCAGTATTTT. V usage is TRBV11-2 and J usage is TRBJ2-3, with a weak D call TRBD2 (5 bases). CDR1 is SGHAT and CDR2 is FQNNGV in the germline V gene. Trimming stripped 0 bases from V and 12 bases from J, with 13 bases between. This CDR3 spans 13 amino acids.

The V call is TRBV4-1, the J call TRBJ2-2, with D possibly TRBD1 on 6 matching bases. The CDR3 runs 17 residues. Trimming left V 1 base short and J 6 bases short, with 18 bases between. Germline V gene lookup returns CDR1 MGHRA and CDR2 YSYEKL. As DNA, the CDR3 is TGCGCCAGCAGCCAAGCGGTAATGGGGGCCTTTTCCGGGGAGCTGTTTTTT. This sequence encodes CASSQAVMGAFSGELFF.

The V gene is TRBV27, the J gene TRBJ1-5, with D unresolved. The CDR3 is 12 amino acids. Between the trimmed V and J ends, which lost 6 bases and 0 bases, there was a span of 3 bases. Per germline, CDR1 MNHEY and CDR2 SMNVEV (reference sequence). CDR3 residues: CASSDSNQPQHF. Written as DNA, the CDR3 is TGTGCCAGCAGCGATAGCAATCAGCCCCAGCATTTT.

This clone was observed once. The chain has TRBV6-5 and TRBJ1-3; 7 nucleotides align to TRBD1. CDR1 MNHEY and CDR2 SVGAGI come from the germline V gene. Unmatched junction bases numbered 7, after V lost 6 bases and J lost 2 bases. CDR3 length: 15 residues. The CDR3: CASRKTGVAGNTIYF. As DNA, the CDR3 is TGTGCCAGCAGAAAAACAGGGGTTGCTGGAAACACCATATATTTT.